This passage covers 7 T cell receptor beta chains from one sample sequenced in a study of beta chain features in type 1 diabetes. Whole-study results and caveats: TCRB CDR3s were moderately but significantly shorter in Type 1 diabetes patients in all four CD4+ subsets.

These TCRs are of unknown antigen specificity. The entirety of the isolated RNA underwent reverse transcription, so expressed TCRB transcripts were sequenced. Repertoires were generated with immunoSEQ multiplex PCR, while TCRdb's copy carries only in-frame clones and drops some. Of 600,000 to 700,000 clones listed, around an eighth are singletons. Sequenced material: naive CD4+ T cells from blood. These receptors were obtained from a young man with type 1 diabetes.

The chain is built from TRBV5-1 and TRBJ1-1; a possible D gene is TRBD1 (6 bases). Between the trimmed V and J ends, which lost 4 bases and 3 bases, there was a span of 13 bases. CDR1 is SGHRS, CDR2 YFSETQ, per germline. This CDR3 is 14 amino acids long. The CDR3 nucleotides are TGCGCCAGCAGCCCGACCAACAGGGACACTGAAGCTTTCTTT. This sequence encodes CASSPTNRDTEAFF.

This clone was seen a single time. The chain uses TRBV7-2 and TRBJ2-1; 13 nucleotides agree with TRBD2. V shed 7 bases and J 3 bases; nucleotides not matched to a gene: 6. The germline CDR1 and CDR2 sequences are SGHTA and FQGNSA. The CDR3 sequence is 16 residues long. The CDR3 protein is CASITSGGAYYNEQFF. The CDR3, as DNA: TGTGCCAGCATCACTAGCGGGGGGGCCTACTACAATGAGCAGTTCTTC. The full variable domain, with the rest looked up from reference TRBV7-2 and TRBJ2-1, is GAGVSQSPSNKVTEKGKDVELRCDPISGHTALYWYRQSLGQGLEFLIYFQGNSAPDKSGLPSDRFSAERTGGSVSTLTIQRTQQEDSAVYLCASITSGGAYYNEQFFGPGTRLTVL.

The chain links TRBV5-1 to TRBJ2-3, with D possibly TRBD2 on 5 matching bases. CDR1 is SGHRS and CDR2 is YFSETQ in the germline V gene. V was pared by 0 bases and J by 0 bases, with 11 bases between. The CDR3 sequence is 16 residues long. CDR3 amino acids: CASSLAAGISTDTQYF. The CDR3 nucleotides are TGCGCCAGCAGCTTGGCTGCCGGGATTAGCACAGATACGCAGTATTTT. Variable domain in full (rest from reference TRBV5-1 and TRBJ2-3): KAGVTQTPRYLIKTRGQQVTLSCSPISGHRSVSWYQQTPGQGLQFLFEYFSETQRNKGNFPGRFSGRQFSNSRSEMNVSTLELGDSALYLCASSLAAGISTDTQYFGPGTRLTVL.

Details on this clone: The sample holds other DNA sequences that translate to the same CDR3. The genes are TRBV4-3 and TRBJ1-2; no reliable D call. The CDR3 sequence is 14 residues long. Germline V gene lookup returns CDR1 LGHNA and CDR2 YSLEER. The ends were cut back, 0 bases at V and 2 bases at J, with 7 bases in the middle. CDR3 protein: CASSQDQGNYGYTF. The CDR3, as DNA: TGCGCCAGCAGCCAAGATCAAGGAAACTATGGCTACACCTTC.

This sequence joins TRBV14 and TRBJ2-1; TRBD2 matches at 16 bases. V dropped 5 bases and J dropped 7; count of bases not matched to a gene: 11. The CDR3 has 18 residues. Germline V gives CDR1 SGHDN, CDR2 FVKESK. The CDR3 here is CASSATTGLAGGRNEQFF. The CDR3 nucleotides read TGTGCCAGCAGCGCCACAACGGGACTAGCGGGGGGGCGGAATGAGCAGTTCTTC.

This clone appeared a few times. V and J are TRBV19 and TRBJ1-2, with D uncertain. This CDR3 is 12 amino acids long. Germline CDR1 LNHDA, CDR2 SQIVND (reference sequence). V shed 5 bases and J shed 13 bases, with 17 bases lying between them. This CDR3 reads CASSPPEGVGTF. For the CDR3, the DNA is TGTGCCAGTAGTCCCCCCGAGGGCGTGGGCACCTTC.

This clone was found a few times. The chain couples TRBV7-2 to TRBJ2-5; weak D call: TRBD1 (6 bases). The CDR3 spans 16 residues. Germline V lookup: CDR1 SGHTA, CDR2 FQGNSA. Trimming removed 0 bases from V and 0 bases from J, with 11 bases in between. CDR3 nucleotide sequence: TGTGCCAGCAGCTTAGCGGGGCAGGGGAACCAAGAGACCCAGTACTTC. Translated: CASSLAGQGNQETQYF.